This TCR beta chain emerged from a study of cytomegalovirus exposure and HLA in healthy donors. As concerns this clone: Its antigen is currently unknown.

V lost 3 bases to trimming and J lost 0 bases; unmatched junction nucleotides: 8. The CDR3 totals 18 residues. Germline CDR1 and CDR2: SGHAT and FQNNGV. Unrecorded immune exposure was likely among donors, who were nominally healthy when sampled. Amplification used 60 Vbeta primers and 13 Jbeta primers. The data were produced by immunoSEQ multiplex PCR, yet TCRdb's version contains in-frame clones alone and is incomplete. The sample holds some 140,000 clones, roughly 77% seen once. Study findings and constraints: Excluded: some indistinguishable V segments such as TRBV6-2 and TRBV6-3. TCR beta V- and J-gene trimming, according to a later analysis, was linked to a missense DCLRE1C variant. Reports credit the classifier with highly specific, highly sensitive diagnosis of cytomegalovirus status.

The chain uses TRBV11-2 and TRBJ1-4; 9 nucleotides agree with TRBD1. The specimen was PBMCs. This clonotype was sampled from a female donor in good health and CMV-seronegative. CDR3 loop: CASSFTGGGYATNEKLFF. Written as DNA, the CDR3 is TGTGCCAGCAGCTTCACAGGGGGCGGCTATGCAACTAATGAAAAACTGTTTTTT. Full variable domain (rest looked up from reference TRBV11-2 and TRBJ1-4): EAGVAQSPRYKIIEKRQSVAFWCNPISGHATLYWYQQILGQGPKLLIQFQNNGVVDDSQLPKDRFSAERLKGVDSTLKIQPAKLEDSAVYLCASSFTGGGYATNEKLFFGSGTQLSVL.